At least ten counts were recorded for the clone carrying this T cell receptor beta chain. This sample was taken from a study of T-cell reconstitution after alpha-beta-depleted transplantation in children. The CDR3 is 16 amino acids. Germline V lookup: CDR1 SGDLS, CDR2 YYNGEE. V lost 4 bases and J 5 bases, leaving 21 bases between the germline ends. As it was prepared, the TCRbeta library received unique molecular identifiers. TCRdb re-analysed the PCR reads in MiXCR, keeping a single row per CDR3 protein. The sample carries more than 200,000 distinct CDR3 sequences, 20% to 30% recorded once. The chain uses TRBV9 and TRBJ2-5; D remains ambiguous. The sequence came from a girl aged 2 to 10 with Fanconi anemia, due to receive a stem cell transplant. This specimen was PBMCs, taken before TCRalphabeta/CD19-depleted stem cell transplant. For the CDR3, the DNA is TGTGCCAGCAGCCCGTCAAGGCAGATTAACTCGGAGACCCAGTACTTC. It specifies CASSPSRQINSETQYF.